The 8 T cell receptor beta chains below were found in one sample sequenced in a study of blood T cell repertoires in COVID-19. Data came from immunoSEQ multiplex PCR; TCRdb stores just in-frame clones and leaves some out. The sample consists of a few hundred thousand clones, more than 85% of them appearing once. Sequenced material: peripheral blood. These receptor sequences come from a person aged 18-29 years with COVID-19, enrolled during active disease.

The genes are TRBV30 and TRBJ1-1, with D perhaps matching TRBD1 (5 bases). The length of the CDR3 is 15 residues. V dropped 1 base and J dropped 0 bases, with 12 bases sitting between them. Per germline, CDR1 GTSNPN and CDR2 SVGIG (reference sequence). DNA of the CDR3: TGTGCCTGGAGTGGGGGGGAACGGCTGAACACTGAAGCTTTCTTT. Translation: CAWSGGERLNTEAFF. The variable domain in full, with the rest retrieved from reference TRBV30 and TRBJ1-1, is SQTIHQWPATLVQPVGSPLSLECTVEGTSNPNLYWYRQAAGRGLQLLFYSVGIGQISSEVPQNLSASRPQDRQFILSSKKLLLSDSGFYLCAWSGGERLNTEAFFGQGTRLTVV.

V gene TRBV27 combines with J gene TRBJ1-6; 8 nucleotides agree with TRBD1. The CDR3 has 15 amino acids. V gave up 4 bases and J gave up 10 bases; unmatched junction bases: 9. Germline CDR1 reads MNHEY; CDR2 reads SMNVEV (reference sequence). The CDR3 spells CASSSPGTGTSPLHF. The CDR3 DNA reads TGTGCCAGCAGTTCCCCCGGGACAGGTACCTCACCCCTCCACTTT.

The V and J genes are TRBV10-3 and TRBJ2-1; 9 bases are a match to TRBD1. Germline assignment: CDR1 ENHRY and CDR2 SYGVKD. The V gene end was trimmed by 5 bases and the J gene end by 6 bases; junction bases not matched to a gene: 14. The CDR3 is 17 amino acids. DNA of the CDR3: TGTGCCATCAGTAATTCCGGGGACAGGGACTACTTCAATGAGCAGTTCTTC. Translated: CAISNSGDRDYFNEQFF.

The CDR3 here is CASSQEHGTSDEQYF. CDR3 DNA sequence: TGTGCCAGCAGCCAAGAACACGGGACTAGCGACGAGCAGTACTTC. J is TRBJ2-7 and V is TRBV4-2; TRBD2 matches 10 bases. The length of the CDR3 is 15 residues. Trimming cost V 0 bases and J 5 bases; bases outside gene matches: 4. Germline assignment: CDR1 LGHNA and CDR2 YNFKEQ.

This sequence joins TRBV6-5 and TRBJ1-5; a possible D gene is TRBD1 (5 bases). V lost 4 bases, J lost 7 bases, and 8 bases lay in between. CDR1 is MNHEY, CDR2 SVGAGI, per germline. The CDR3 extends over 12 amino acids. CDR3 bases: TGTGCCAGCAGTTCCCCAGGGCAGCCCCAGCATTTT. Protein: CASSSPGQPQHF.

J is TRBJ2-7 and V is TRBV5-1; 9 bases align to TRBD1. The CDR3 sequence is 16 residues long. Germline V gene data show CDR1 as SGHRS and CDR2 as YFSETQ. V lost 0 bases, J lost 0 bases, and 4 bases stayed unmatched. The CDR3 bases are TGCGCCAGCAGCTTGGCCGGGACAGGGAGCTCCTACGAGCAGTACTTC. Its protein is CASSLAGTGSSYEQYF.

CDR3: CASSSGTGGGNTIYF. Here the CDR3 DNA reads TGTGCCAGCAGTTCCGGGACAGGGGGCGGAAACACCATATATTTT. The chain couples TRBV27 to TRBJ1-3, with 12 bases that match TRBD1. CDR1 is MNHEY and CDR2 is SMNVEV in the germline V gene (reference sequence). There are 15 residues in the CDR3. The V and J ends lost 4 bases and 4 bases, in that order; junction bases with no gene match: 2.

The chain uses TRBV6-5 and TRBJ2-7; 11 bases are shared with TRBD2. The CDR3 is 13 residues long. The junction had 8 bases not matched to a gene; V was cut back by 6 bases and J by 10 bases. CDR1 is MNHEY, CDR2 SVGAGI, per germline. This chain's CDR3 is CASRGTSGSTQYF. The CDR3 DNA follows: TGTGCCAGCAGGGGTACTAGCGGGAGTACTCAGTACTTC.